Listed here are 26 T cell receptor beta chains from one sample, sequenced in a study of blood T cells in healthy people across ages. A second roughly 6 to 11 cycle PCR used barcoded and J-beta primers. TCRdb redid the calling of the 5' RACE reads with MiXCR, one entry per CDR3 protein. The repertoire holds about 780,000 distinct CDR3 sequences, with around 45% as singletons. Sequencing was done on a sample of blood. The origin of the receptors is an elderly man in good health.

This clonotype was found a few times. The chain carries TRBV3-1 and TRBJ2-1; 9 bases align to TRBD2. In germline, CDR1 is LGHDT, CDR2 YNNKEL (reference sequence). This CDR3 region has 15 residues. The ends lost 4 bases at V and 3 bases at J; junction bases unmatched: 4. The CDR3 DNA follows: TGTGCCAGCAGCCTAGCGGGAGACCGCTACAATGAGCAGTTCTTC. It yields the protein CASSLAGDRYNEQFF.

This clonotype was detected only a few times. This rearrangement joins TRBV28 to TRBJ2-7; no definite D call. CDR3 size: 14 residues. Germline CDR1 and CDR2: MDHEN and SYDVKM. V was cut by 5 bases and J by 3 bases, with 14 bases left in between. The CDR3 reads CASSDPGDNYEQYF. CDR3 nucleotides: TGTGCCAGCAGTGACCCAGGCGACAACTACGAGCAGTACTTC.

The chain employs TRBV11-2 and TRBJ2-3; no clear D. There are 14 residues in the CDR3. In germline, CDR1 is SGHAT, CDR2 FQNNGV. The germline V and J ends were trimmed by 6 bases and 4 bases, with 14 bases remaining between them. The CDR3: CASSPAPSPDTQYF. The CDR3 DNA sequence: TGTGCCAGCAGTCCCGCCCCCAGTCCAGATACGCAGTATTTT.

This clonotype has a handful of counts. V and J are TRBV5-1 and TRBJ2-2; 10 bases agree with TRBD1. Germline values: CDR1 SGHRS, CDR2 YFSETQ. CDR3 length equals 16 residues. The junction had 2 bases not matched to a gene; V was cut back by 2 bases and J by 1 base. CDR3 nucleotide sequence: TGCGCCAGCAGCTTCGGACAGGGGGGGAACACCGGGGAGCTGTTTTTT. Translated, it gives CASSFGQGGNTGELFF.

The V and J genes are TRBV5-5 and TRBJ2-1; 9 positions agree with TRBD2. CDR3 length: 15 amino acids. Looked up from germline, CDR1 is SGHKS and CDR2 is YYEKEE (reference sequence). J was trimmed by 7 bases and V by 1 base; bases with no gene match: 6. CDR3 coding DNA: TGTGCCAGCAGCTTGACGACTAGCGGAGAAAATGAGCAGTTCTTC. Its protein product is CASSLTTSGENEQFF. The full variable domain, rest sourced from reference TRBV5-5 and TRBJ2-1, is DAGVTQSPTHLIKTRGQQVTLRCSPISGHKSVSWYQQVLGQGPQFIFQYYEKEERGRGNFPDRFSARQFPNYSSELNVNALLLGDSALYLCASSLTTSGENEQFFGPGTRLTVL.

A remark on this clonotype: An end of the junction differs from the germline gene, which may be a read error. This chain links TRBV20-1 with TRBJ2-1; D remains unclear. This CDR3 has 15 amino acids. Per the germline V gene, CDR1 is DFQATT and CDR2 is SNEGSKA (reference sequence). The CDR3 protein is CSARGLQSSYNKQFF. CDR3 nucleotides: TGCAGTGCTAGAGGGCTTCAGAGCTCCTACAATAAGCAGTTCTTC.

The table lists this clonotype with a few counts. This rearrangement joins TRBV6-2 or TRBV6-3 to TRBJ1-4, with D unclear. The V and J ends lost 4 bases and 5 bases respectively, with 26 bases between them. The CDR3 spans 19 residues. Germline V CDR1 and CDR2: MNHEY, SVGEGT. The CDR3 sequence: CASSWPKDVSSRLNEKLFF. DNA for the CDR3: TGTGCCAGCAGTTGGCCAAAGGACGTTAGCTCCCGGCTGAATGAAAAACTGTTTTTT.

V gene TRBV20-1 combines with J gene TRBJ2-5; the match to TRBD2 covers 7 bases. In germline, CDR1 is DFQATT, CDR2 SNEGSKA (reference sequence). The CDR3 is 15 residues long. For the CDR3, the DNA is TGCAGCCTCATCCCGGGACTAAGATCCGAAGAGACCCAGTACTTC. Translating it yields CSLIPGLRSEETQYF.

This clonotype was seen a few times. The chain uses TRBV5-1 and TRBJ2-5; D is ambiguous. The V gene lost 5 bases and the J gene lost 3 bases, with 17 bases spanning the gap. Germline values: CDR1 SGHRS, CDR2 YFSETQ. CDR3 size: 15 residues. CDR3 coding DNA: TGCGCCAGCAGAGATGCGCGAGGAGTCGAAGAGACCCAGTACTTC. Its protein is CASRDARGVEETQYF.

Note on this clonotype: Being one base from a much bigger clone, this may be a read error. V usage is TRBV5-6 and J usage is TRBJ1-1, with D perhaps TRBD1 (6 bases). The CDR3 sequence is 14 residues long. Germline lookup yields CDR1 SGHDT and CDR2 YYEEEE. CDR3 in amino acids: CASSWGQGETGAFF. CDR3 nucleotides: TGTGCCAGCAGCTGGGGGCAGGGAGAGACTGGAGCTTTCTTT.

This clonotype has ten or more counts. The rearrangement uses TRBV7-2 and TRBJ2-1; a possible D gene is TRBD2 (6 bases). The V end lost 4 bases, the J end lost 4 bases, and 14 bases lay between the germline ends. CDR3 length equals 15 residues. Germline CDR1 is SGHTA and CDR2 is FQGNSA. CDR3 nucleotides: TGTGCCAGCAGCTCGGACTCGAGCGGGTACAATGAGCAGTTCTTC. Translation: CASSSDSSGYNEQFF.

J is TRBJ2-7 and V is TRBV20-1; D gene ambiguous. Matching the DNA end better, TRBJ2-5 makes the J call doubtful. From germline, CDR1 is DFQATT and CDR2 SNEGSKA (reference sequence). The CDR3 totals 14 residues. The CDR3 coding sequence is TGCAGTGCTAGAGAGTGGGGTACGAGTGAGACCCAGTACTTC. Its protein is CSAREWGTSETQYF.

This clonotype was recorded a few times. The rearrangement joins TRBV6-2 or TRBV6-3 to TRBJ2-1; D is undetermined. The CDR3 has 16 amino acids. In germline, CDR1 is MNHEY, CDR2 SVGEGT. Trimming removed 6 bases from V and 3 bases from J, with 18 bases in between. This chain's CDR3 is CASSRYRIGDYNEQFF. DNA for the CDR3: TGTGCCAGCAGCCGATACAGAATCGGCGACTACAATGAGCAGTTCTTC.

V and J are TRBV29-1 and TRBJ2-7, with a weak D call TRBD2 (7 bases). Trimming took 6 bases from V and 0 from J, leaving 12 bases between them. CDR1 SQVTM and CDR2 ANQGSEA come from the germline V gene. CDR3 length equals 13 residues. CDR3 protein: CSVRGGRSYEQYF. The CDR3, as DNA: TGCAGCGTGAGGGGGGGGCGCTCCTACGAGCAGTACTTC.

This chain links TRBV27 with TRBJ1-5; 7 bases map to TRBD1. The V segment lost 4 bases and the J segment 4 bases; nucleotides outside the gene matches: 10. CDR3 length: 16 amino acids. Germline values: CDR1 MNHEY, CDR2 SMNVEV (reference sequence). For the CDR3, the DNA is TGTGCCAGCAGTTCCAAGACAGGGTCCCCAAATCAGCCCCAGCATTTT. Encoded protein: CASSSKTGSPNQPQHF.

In regard to this clonotype: A much more abundant neighbour one base away suggests this may be a read error. The J gene is TRBJ2-1, the V gene TRBV7-2; 8 nucleotides align to TRBD2. The CDR3 is 15 amino acids. CDR1 SGHTA and CDR2 FQGNSA come from the germline V gene. Trimming took 5 bases from V and 10 from J; bases not matched to a gene: 13. Here the CDR3 reads CASSQSYSGGLEQFF. DNA for the CDR3: TGTGCCAGCAGCCAATCCTATTCGGGAGGGTTGGAGCAGTTCTTC.

This chain uses TRBV7-2 with TRBJ1-1; D gene uncertain. The CDR3 spans 17 residues. Trimming shortened V by 0 bases and J by 4 bases, and 18 bases separated the two germline ends. Germline V gives CDR1 SGHTA, CDR2 FQGNSA. This CDR3 is CASSLAFVPGPFTEAFF. The CDR3 bases are TGTGCCAGCAGCTTAGCGTTCGTACCAGGTCCTTTCACTGAAGCTTTCTTT.

The chain links TRBV28 to TRBJ2-5; D is possibly TRBD2 (6 bases). The V end was cut by 4 bases, the J end by 1 base, with 13 bases between. The CDR3 extends over 15 amino acids. CDR1 and CDR2 from the germline V gene are MDHEN and SYDVKM. The CDR3 DNA reads TGTGCCAGCAGTTCTGCGGGACTTTTCCAAGAGACCCAGTACTTC. Translated: CASSSAGLFQETQYF.

This clonotype was counted a single time. The chain carries TRBV18 and TRBJ2-1; 11 bases are shared with TRBD2. The CDR3 runs 18 residues. Germline V lookup: CDR1 KGHSH, CDR2 LQKENI. Losses at the gene ends were 1 base for V and 3 bases for J; bases not matched to a gene: 8. CDR3 residues: CASSPLDRTSGFYNEQFF. The CDR3 coding sequence is TGTGCCAGCTCACCACTGGACAGGACTAGCGGGTTCTACAATGAGCAGTTCTTC.

This clonotype was recorded only once. This chain uses TRBV11-2 with TRBJ2-1, with 9 bases fitting TRBD2. The CDR3 is 12 amino acids. V lost 7 bases to trimming and J lost 10 bases; unmatched junction nucleotides: 5. The germline gives CDR1 SGHAT, CDR2 FQNNGV. CDR3 residues: CASNILAGEQFF. The CDR3 DNA follows: TGTGCCAGCAACATTCTAGCGGGGGAGCAGTTCTTC.

This clonotype occurred a few times. The chain combines TRBV9 with TRBJ1-1, with D unclear. V shed 0 bases and J shed 1 base, with 10 bases lying between them. The CDR3 spans 15 residues. The germline CDR1 and CDR2 sequences are SGDLS and YYNGEE. The CDR3 bases are TGTGCCAGCAGCGTAGTTTTGGGTGGGAACACTGAAGCTTTCTTT. Translating gives CASSVVLGGNTEAFF.

The chain combines TRBV2 with TRBJ2-7; TRBD2 might be the D (5 bases). The V end was cut by 2 bases, the J end by 1 base, with 15 bases between. CDR1 and CDR2 (germline): SNHLY, FYNNEI. CDR3 length: 16 amino acids. CDR3 DNA sequence: TGTGCCAGCAGTGAATCAGGACTGCTGGGATCCTACGAGCAGTACTTC. It encodes CASSESGLLGSYEQYF.

This clonotype was detected only a few times. Here the CDR3 reads CASPPDGYNEQFF. The CDR3 DNA reads TGTGCCAGCCCCCCGGACGGATACAATGAGCAGTTCTTC. The chain combines TRBV3-1 with TRBJ2-1, with D hard to call. V lost 8 bases, J lost 4 bases, and 12 bases lay in between. Germline lookup yields CDR1 LGHDT and CDR2 YNNKEL (reference sequence). CDR3 length: 13 amino acids.

This clonotype was seen a handful of times. The J gene is TRBJ2-1, the V gene TRBV24-1; D uncertain. CDR3 length: 15 amino acids. Trimming shortened V by 9 bases and J by 0 bases, and 14 bases separated the two germline ends. Per the germline V gene, CDR1 is KGHDR and CDR2 is SFDVKD. The CDR3 loop is CATSEALSSYNEQFF. CDR3 in DNA: TGTGCCACCTCAGAAGCGCTGAGCTCCTACAATGAGCAGTTCTTC.

This rearrangement joins TRBV3-1 to TRBJ2-7; perhaps TRBD2 as D (6 bases). The CDR3 is 14 residues long. The ends were cut back, 3 bases at V and 2 bases at J, with 11 bases in the middle. Germline V lookup: CDR1 LGHDT, CDR2 YNNKEL (reference sequence). CDR3 nucleotide sequence: TGTGCCAGCAGCCAGTCGGAGGGCCCCTACGAGCAGTACTTC. Protein: CASSQSEGPYEQYF.

This clonotype was seen more than once but under ten times. V gene TRBV7-2 combines with J gene TRBJ2-4, with 8 bases matching TRBD2. Germline V gene sequence: CDR1 SGHTA, CDR2 FQGNSA. The CDR3 totals 15 residues. Unmatched junction bases numbered 16, after V lost 5 bases and J lost 13 bases. CDR3 bases: TGTGCCAGCAGCCTTGTTTTTGGGAGCGGGAGTGAGCAGTACTTC. Its translation is CASSLVFGSGSEQYF. Drawing the rest from reference TRBV7-2 and TRBJ2-4, the complete variable domain is GAGVSQSPSNKVTEKGKDVELRCDPISGHTALYWYRQSLGQGLEFLIYFQGNSAPDKSGLPSDRFSAERTGGSVSTLTIQRTQQEDSAVYLCASSLVFGSGSEQYFGAGTRLSVL.